This T cell receptor (beta chain) was documented in a study of cytomegalovirus exposure and HLA in healthy donors. TCRdb keeps only in-frame clones here, not all; method: immunoSEQ multiplex PCR. In the table there are 250,000 to 400,000 clones, 88% of which are singletons. For this clone: Its antigen is not identified.

Study-level results: Both high specificity and high sensitivity reportedly marked the classifier's diagnosis of cytomegalovirus status. Cytomegalovirus association was listed for approximately 150 TCR beta chains. For most TCR sequences rarity was the rule, although some public TCRs occurred in many donors.

The donors were in the roughly 110-subject validation cohort; that cohort was separate from the roughly 700-subject first cohort. CDR1 and CDR2 (germline): SGHDT, YYEEEE. This CDR3 spans 15 amino acids. The V and J ends lost 1 base and 0 bases respectively, with 11 bases between them. The chain carries TRBV5-6 and TRBJ2-7; D is perhaps TRBD1 (6 bases). The receptor's source is a man in his thirties or forties in good health and CMV-seronegative. Sequenced input: PBMCs. The CDR3 DNA is TGTGCCAGCAGCTTGCTGGGGGCGACCTCCTACGAGCAGTACTTC. It codes for CASSLLGATSYEQYF.